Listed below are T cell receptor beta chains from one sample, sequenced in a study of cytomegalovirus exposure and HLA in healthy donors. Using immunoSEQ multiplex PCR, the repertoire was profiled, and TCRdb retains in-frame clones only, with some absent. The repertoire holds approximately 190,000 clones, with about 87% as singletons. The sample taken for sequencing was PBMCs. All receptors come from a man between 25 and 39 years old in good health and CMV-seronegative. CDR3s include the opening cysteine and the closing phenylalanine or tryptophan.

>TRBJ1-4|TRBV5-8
CASSLGRLTNEKLFF
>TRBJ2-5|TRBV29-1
CSVAHLNLGGGMQYF
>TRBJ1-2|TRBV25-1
CASSDGQGVSYGYTF
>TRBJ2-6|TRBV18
CASSQGSGGSGANVLTF
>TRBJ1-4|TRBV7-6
CASSSRQLNEKLFF
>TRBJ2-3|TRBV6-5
CASSRQGGSTDTQYF
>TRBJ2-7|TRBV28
CASSGPGTGVYEQYF
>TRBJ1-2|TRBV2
CASSPTARDSAYGYTF
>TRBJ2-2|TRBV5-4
CASSPRAGASNTGELFF
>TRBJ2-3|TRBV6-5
CASSRGGRASDTQYF
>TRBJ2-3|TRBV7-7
CASSSGSADTQYF
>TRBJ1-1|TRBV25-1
CASSEYRHPGDTEAFF
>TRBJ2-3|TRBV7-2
CASSLGGGRRSTDTQYF
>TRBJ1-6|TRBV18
CASSPGQGEFSPLHF
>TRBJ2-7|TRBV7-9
CASSSWDRTYEQYF
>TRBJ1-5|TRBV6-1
CASSGRTGTDLAQHF
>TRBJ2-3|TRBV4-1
CASELSWEASGSADTQYF
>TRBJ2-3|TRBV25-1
CASSGLAGKGTDTQYF
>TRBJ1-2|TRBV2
CASIVEGPNYGYTF
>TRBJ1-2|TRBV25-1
CASTPEGAGGYTF
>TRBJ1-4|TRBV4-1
CASSQDKQGWEKLFF
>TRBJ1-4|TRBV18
CASSPTGPDEKLFF
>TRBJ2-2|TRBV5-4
CASSRTGGITGELFF
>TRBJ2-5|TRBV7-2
CASSADRAETQYF
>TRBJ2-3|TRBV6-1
CASSESSGGRDTQYF
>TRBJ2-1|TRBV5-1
CASSVDILLHNEQFF
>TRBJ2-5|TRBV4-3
CASSQDLASGGETQYF
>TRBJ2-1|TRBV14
CASSPTGTSKDNEQFF
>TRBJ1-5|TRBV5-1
CASTKTGGSSNQPQHF
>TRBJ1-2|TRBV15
CATSRTTGAGGNYGYTF
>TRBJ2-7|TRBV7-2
CASSFWDSIGEQYF
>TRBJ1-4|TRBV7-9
CASSPGGGTDEKLFF
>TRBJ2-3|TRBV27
CASSLPLAGSGDTQYF
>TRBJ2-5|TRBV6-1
CASSEVAGQETQYF
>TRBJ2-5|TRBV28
CASSKLVAGIIQETQYF